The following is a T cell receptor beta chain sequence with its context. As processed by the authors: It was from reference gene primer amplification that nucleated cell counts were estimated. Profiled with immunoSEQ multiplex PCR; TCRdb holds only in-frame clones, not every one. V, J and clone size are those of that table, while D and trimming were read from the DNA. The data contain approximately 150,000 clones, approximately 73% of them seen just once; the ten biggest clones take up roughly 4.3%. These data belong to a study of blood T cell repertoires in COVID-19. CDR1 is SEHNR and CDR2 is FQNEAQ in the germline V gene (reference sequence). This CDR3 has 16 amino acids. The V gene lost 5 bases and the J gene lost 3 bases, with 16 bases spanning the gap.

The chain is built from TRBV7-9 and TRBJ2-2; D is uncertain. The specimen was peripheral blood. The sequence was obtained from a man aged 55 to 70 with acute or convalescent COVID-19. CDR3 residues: CASSQARLSDTGELFF. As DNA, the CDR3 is TGTGCCAGCAGCCAAGCCCGTCTCTCCGACACCGGGGAGCTGTTTTTT.